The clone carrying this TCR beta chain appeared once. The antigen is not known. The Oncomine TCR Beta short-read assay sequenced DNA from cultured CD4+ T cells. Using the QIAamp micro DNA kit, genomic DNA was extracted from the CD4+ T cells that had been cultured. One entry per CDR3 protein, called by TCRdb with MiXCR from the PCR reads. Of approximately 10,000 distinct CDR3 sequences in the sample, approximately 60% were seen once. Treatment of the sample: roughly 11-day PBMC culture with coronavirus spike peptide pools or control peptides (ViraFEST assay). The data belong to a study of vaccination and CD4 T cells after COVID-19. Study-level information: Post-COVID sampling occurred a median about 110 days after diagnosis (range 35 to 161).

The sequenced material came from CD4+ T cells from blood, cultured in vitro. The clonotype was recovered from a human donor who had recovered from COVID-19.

Here the CDR3 reads CSARRSGNQPQHF. As DNA, the CDR3 is TGCAGTGCTAGACGGTCAGGGAATCAGCCCCAGCATTTT. J is TRBJ1-5 and V is TRBV20-1; TRBD1 is a possible D gene (5 bases). V shed 2 bases and J shed 4 bases, with 9 bases lying between them. The CDR3 contains 13 residues. Germline V gene sequence: CDR1 DFQATT, CDR2 SNEGSKA (reference sequence).